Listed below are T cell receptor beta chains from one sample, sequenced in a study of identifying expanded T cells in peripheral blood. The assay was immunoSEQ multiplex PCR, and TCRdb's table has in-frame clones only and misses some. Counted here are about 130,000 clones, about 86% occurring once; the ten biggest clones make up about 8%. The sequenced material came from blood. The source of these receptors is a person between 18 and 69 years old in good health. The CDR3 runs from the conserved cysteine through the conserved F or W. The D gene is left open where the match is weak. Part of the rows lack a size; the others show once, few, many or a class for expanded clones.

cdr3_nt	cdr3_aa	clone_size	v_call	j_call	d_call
TGCGCCAGCAGCTGGGACAGGGAGTTCGGCTACACCTTC	CASSWDREFGYTF	NA	TRBV5-1	TRBJ1-2	TRBD1
TGTGCCAGCGGACAGGGGGCTGGCTACACCTTC	CASGQGAGYTF	NA	TRBV16	TRBJ1-2	TRBD1
TGTGCCAGCTCACCAGACGATCAAGTTATTCAGGAGACCCAGTACTTC	CASSPDDQVIQETQYF	NA	TRBV18	TRBJ2-5	NA
TGTGCCAGCAGCCGGGACTCACGGAACACTGAAGCTTTCTTT	CASSRDSRNTEAFF	NA	TRBV5-4	TRBJ1-1	NA
TGTGCCAGCAGCGTAGCTGGGTATGAGGCAGATACGCAGTATTTT	CASSVAGYEADTQYF	NA	TRBV9	TRBJ2-3	NA
TGTGCCAGCAGCTTAGGGCTGGGACAGATCAATCAGCCCCAGCATTTT	CASSLGLGQINQPQHF	NA	TRBV7-2	TRBJ1-5	TRBD1
TGCGCCAGCAGCTTGGTCGTATCCGATACGCAGTATTTT	CASSLVVSDTQYF	NA	TRBV5-1	TRBJ2-3	NA
TGTGCCAGTAGTATAGCGCGGGAGGACAATGAGCAGTTCTTC	CASSIAREDNEQFF	NA	TRBV19	TRBJ2-1	TRBD2
TGTGCCAGCAGTTACTGGCAGGGCAATGAAAAACTGTTTTTT	CASSYWQGNEKLFF	NA	TRBV6-5	TRBJ1-4	NA
TGCGCCAGCAGCTTGGGTCCAGGAGGGTCGGAGACCCAGTACTTC	CASSLGPGGSETQYF	NA	TRBV5-1	TRBJ2-5	NA
TGTGCCAGCAGGTCTATCCAGGGTGAAGGAACTGAAGCTTTCTTT	CASRSIQGEGTEAFF	few	TRBV2	TRBJ1-1	NA
TGTGCCAGCAGCCCCTCACCAGGGGGTACTGAAGCTTTCTTT	CASSPSPGGTEAFF	NA	TRBV7-3	TRBJ1-1	TRBD1
TGTGCCATCAGCAGGACTAGCGGGGGGGCCCAAGAGACCCAGTACTTC	CAISRTSGGAQETQYF	NA	TRBV10-3	TRBJ2-5	TRBD2
TGTGCCAGCAACCAAGGGGGACAGGGTCTTCCCGGGGAGCTGTTTTTT	CASNQGGQGLPGELFF	NA	TRBV2	TRBJ2-2	TRBD1
TGTGCCATCAGTTCCACTGGTATAAGAGAGCAGTACTTC	CAISSTGIREQYF	NA	TRBV10-3	TRBJ2-7	NA
TGCGCCAGCAAACCGGGACTAGCGGAGACCTACAATGAGCAGTTCTTC	CASKPGLAETYNEQFF	NA	TRBV10-2	TRBJ2-1	TRBD2
TGTGCCAGCAGTTCTCCTCTAGAGACCCAGTACTTC	CASSSPLETQYF	once	TRBV28	TRBJ2-5	NA
TGTGCCAGCTGCCCTTCCCCCCTTGCTGAGACCCAGTACTTC	CASCPSPLAETQYF	NA	TRBV14	TRBJ2-5	NA
TGTGCCAGCAGTGTTAGCGGAACGGCCTACGAGCAGTACTTC	CASSVSGTAYEQYF	NA	TRBV6-5	TRBJ2-7	NA
TGTGCCAGCAGCTTTGTGACAGGGATATCCTACGAGCAGTACTTC	CASSFVTGISYEQYF	once	TRBV7-3	TRBJ2-7	TRBD1
TGTGCCAGCAGCCCAGGACTAGCGGACTACGAGCAGTACTTC	CASSPGLADYEQYF	NA	TRBV28	TRBJ2-7	TRBD2
TGTGCCAGCAGCTTTGGCAGCGGTTACGAGCAGTACTTC	CASSFGSGYEQYF	once	TRBV11-3	TRBJ2-7	NA
TGCAGCGTTGAAGGCGGGAGTTCCTACAATGAGCAGTTCTTC	CSVEGGSSYNEQFF	NA	TRBV29-1	TRBJ2-1	TRBD2
TGTGCCAGCAGCTCGGCCGGGACTACGAGTTACGAGCAGTACTTC	CASSSAGTTSYEQYF	NA	TRBV5-4	TRBJ2-7	TRBD2
TGTGCCAGCAGTTCCCTAGCGGGGACTAGCACAGATACGCAGTATTTT	CASSSLAGTSTDTQYF	NA	TRBV28	TRBJ2-3	TRBD2
TGTGCCAGCAGTTTAACTGGGACAGGGGGCTACGAGCAGTACTTC	CASSLTGTGGYEQYF	NA	TRBV28	TRBJ2-7	TRBD1
TGTGCCAGCAGCTCTCGGGGGAGAGACTACGAGCAGTACTTC	CASSSRGRDYEQYF	NA	TRBV11-2	TRBJ2-7	NA
TGCGCCAGCAGCTACTCGGTGGGGACCAACTCTGGCTACACCTTC	CASSYSVGTNSGYTF	NA	TRBV5-1	TRBJ1-2	NA
TGTGCCACCAGCAGAACTAGGCAGGTTCTCTATGGCTACACCTTC	CATSRTRQVLYGYTF	NA	TRBV15	TRBJ1-2	NA
TGTGCCACCAGCAGAGATTCTATCGGGGGGGCCGCAGATACGCAGTATTTT	CATSRDSIGGAADTQYF	NA	TRBV15	TRBJ2-3	TRBD2
TGTGCCAGCAGTTTCGCAGGGAGAGAGCCCCAGCATTTT	CASSFAGREPQHF	NA	TRBV28	TRBJ1-5	NA
TGTGCCAGCAGCTTAGGGGGATCACCCCTCCACTTT	CASSLGGSPLHF	NA	TRBV5-6	TRBJ1-6	NA
TGCGCCAGCAGCTTAGGACAGGGGGCCCAAGAGACCCAGTACTTC	CASSLGQGAQETQYF	NA	TRBV5-1	TRBJ2-5	TRBD1
TGCGCCAGCAGCGGAAAGGACAGGGGATTACAAGAGACCCAGTACTTC	CASSGKDRGLQETQYF	NA	TRBV5-1	TRBJ2-5	TRBD1
TGTGCCAGCAGTGCAGGATCAGGTCAGCCCCAGCATTTT	CASSAGSGQPQHF	NA	TRBV2	TRBJ1-5	NA
TGTGCCAGTAGTCCCCAGGGGACAGGGGCTTCCTACGAGCAGTACTTC	CASSPQGTGASYEQYF	NA	TRBV19	TRBJ2-7	TRBD1
TGTGCCAGCAGTGAATACAGGGAGGGCGGGGAGCTGTTTTTT	CASSEYREGGELFF	NA	TRBV6-1	TRBJ2-2	NA
TGTGCCAGCAGCTTAGAGGCGGGGGGCGGAGATACGCAGTATTTT	CASSLEAGGGDTQYF	once	TRBV7-2	TRBJ2-3	TRBD2
TGTGCCAGCAGCCAAGGACGGACCATTGGACATGAAAAACTGTTTTTT	CASSQGRTIGHEKLFF	NA	TRBV4-2	TRBJ1-4	NA